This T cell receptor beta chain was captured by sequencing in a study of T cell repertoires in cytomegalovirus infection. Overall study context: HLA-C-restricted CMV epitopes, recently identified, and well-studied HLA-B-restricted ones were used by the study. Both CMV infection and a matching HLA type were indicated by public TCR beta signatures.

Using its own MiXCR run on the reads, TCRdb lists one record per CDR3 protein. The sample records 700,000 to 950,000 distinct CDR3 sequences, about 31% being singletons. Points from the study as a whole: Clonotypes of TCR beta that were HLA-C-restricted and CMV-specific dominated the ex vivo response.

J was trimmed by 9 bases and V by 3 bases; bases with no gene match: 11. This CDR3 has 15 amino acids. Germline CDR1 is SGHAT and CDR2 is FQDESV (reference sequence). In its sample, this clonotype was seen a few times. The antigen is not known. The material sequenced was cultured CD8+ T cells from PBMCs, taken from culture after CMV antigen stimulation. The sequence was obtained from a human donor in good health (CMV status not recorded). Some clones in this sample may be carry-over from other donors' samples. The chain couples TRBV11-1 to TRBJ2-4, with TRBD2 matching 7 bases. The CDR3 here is CASSFSSAGRGIQYF. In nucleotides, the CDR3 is TGTGCCAGCAGCTTCTCCTCGGCAGGGAGGGGCATTCAGTACTTC.